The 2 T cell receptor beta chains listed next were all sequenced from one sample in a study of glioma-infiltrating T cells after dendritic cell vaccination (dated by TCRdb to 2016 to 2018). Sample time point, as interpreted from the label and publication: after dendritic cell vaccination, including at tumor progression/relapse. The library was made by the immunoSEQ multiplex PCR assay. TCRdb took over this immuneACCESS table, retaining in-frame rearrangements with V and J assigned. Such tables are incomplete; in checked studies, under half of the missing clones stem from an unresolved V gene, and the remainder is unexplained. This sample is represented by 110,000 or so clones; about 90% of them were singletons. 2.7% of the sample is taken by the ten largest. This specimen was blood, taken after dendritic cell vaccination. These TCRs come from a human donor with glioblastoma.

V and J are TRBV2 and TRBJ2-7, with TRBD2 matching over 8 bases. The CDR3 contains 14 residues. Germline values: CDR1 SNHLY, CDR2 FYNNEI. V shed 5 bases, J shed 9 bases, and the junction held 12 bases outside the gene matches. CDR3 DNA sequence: TGTGCCAGCAGTAAAGAGCGGGAGTCTTCGGGGCAGTACTTC. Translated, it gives CASSKERESSGQYF.

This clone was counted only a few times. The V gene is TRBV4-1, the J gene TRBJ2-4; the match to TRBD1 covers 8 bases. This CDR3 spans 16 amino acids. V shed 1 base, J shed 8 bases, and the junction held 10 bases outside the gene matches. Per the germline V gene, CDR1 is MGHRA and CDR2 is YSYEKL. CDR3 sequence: CASSQADRDWGDIQYF. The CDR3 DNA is TGCGCCAGCAGCCAAGCGGACAGGGATTGGGGTGACATTCAGTACTTC.